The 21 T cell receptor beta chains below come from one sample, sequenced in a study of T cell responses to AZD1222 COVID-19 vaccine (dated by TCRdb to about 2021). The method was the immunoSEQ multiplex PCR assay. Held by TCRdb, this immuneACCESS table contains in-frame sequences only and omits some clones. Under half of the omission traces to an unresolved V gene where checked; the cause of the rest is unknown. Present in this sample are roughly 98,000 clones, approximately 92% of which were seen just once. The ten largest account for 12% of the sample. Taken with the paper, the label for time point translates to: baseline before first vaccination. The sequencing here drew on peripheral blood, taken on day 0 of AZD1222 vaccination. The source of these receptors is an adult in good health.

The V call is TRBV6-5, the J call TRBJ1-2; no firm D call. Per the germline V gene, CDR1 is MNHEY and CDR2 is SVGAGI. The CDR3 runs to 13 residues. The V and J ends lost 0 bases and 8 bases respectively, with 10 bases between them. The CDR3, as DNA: TGTGCCAGCAGTTACTCGCGCCTCGGGGGCTACACCTTC. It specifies CASSYSRLGGYTF.

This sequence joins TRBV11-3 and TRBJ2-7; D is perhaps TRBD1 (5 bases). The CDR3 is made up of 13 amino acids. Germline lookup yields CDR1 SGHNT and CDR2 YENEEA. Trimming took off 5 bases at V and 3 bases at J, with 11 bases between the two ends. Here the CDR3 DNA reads TGTGCCAGCAGCCAAGCTACAGGCTACGAGCAGTACTTC. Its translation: CASSQATGYEQYF.

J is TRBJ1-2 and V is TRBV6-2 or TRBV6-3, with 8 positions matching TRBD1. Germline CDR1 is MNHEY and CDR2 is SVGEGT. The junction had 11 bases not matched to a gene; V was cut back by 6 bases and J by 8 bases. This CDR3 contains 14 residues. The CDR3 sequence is CASSRPDRVHGYTF. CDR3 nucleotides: TGTGCCAGCAGCCGCCCGGACAGGGTCCACGGCTACACCTTC.

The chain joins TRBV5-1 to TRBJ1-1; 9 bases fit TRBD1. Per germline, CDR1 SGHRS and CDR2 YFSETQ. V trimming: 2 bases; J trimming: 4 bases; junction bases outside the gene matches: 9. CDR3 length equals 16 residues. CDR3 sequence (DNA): TGCGCCAGCAGCTTCGAACAGGGGGCTTTTGGCACTGAAGCTTTCTTT. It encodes CASSFEQGAFGTEAFF.

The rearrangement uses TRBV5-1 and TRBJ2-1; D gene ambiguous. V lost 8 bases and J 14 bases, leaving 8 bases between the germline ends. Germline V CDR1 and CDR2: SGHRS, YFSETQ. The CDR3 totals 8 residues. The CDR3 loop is CASPREFF. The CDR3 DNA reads TGCGCCAGTCCGCGTGAGTTCTTC. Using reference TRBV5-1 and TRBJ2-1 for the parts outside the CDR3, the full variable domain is KAGVTQTPRYLIKTRGQQVTLSCSPISGHRSVSWYQQTPGQGLQFLFEYFSETQRNKGNFPGRFSGRQFSNSRSEMNVSTLELGDSALYLCASPREFFGPGTRLTVL.

The CDR3 DNA follows: TGTGCCAGCAGCTTAGGGGACAGGGGGCGCTCCTATGGCTACACCTTC. Protein: CASSLGDRGRSYGYTF. The V gene is TRBV7-9, the J gene TRBJ1-2, with 12 bases matching TRBD1. The ends lost 1 base at V and 4 bases at J; junction bases unmatched: 4. This CDR3 region has 16 residues. Germline V gene lookup returns CDR1 SEHNR and CDR2 FQNEAQ (reference sequence).

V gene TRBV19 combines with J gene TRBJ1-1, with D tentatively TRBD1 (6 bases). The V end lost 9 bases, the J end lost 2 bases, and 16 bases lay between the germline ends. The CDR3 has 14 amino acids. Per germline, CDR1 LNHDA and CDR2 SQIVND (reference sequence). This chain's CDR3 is CASSLQGINTEAFF. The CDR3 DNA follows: TGTGCCAGCAGCCTACAGGGTATAAACACTGAAGCTTTCTTT.

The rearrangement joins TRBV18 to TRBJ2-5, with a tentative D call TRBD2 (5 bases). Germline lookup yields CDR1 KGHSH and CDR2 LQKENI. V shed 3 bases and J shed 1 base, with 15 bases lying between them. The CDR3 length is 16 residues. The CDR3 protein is CASSPIRGSGQETQYF. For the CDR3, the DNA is TGTGCCAGCTCACCCATCCGGGGATCGGGCCAAGAGACCCAGTACTTC.

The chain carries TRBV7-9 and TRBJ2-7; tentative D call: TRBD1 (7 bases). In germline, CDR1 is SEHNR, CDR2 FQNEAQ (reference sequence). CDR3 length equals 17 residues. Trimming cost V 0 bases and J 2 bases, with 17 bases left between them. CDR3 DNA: TGTGCCAGCAGCTTAGCCGGGGGCGGGACAGCCCCCTACGAGCAGTACTTC. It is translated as CASSLAGGGTAPYEQYF.

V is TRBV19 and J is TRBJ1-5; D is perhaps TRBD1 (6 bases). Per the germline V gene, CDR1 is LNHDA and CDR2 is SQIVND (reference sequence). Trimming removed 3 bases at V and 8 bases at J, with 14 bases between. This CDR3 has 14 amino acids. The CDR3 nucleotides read TGTGCCAGTAGTATGGTTACAGGGAGAGAGCCCCAGCATTTT. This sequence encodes CASSMVTGREPQHF.

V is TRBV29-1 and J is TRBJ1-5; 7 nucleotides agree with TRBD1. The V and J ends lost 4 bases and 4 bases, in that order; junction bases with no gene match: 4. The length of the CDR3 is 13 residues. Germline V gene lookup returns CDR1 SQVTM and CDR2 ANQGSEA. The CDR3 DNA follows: TGCAGCGTTGCAGGGGGGCTTAATCAGCCCCAGCATTTT. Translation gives CSVAGGLNQPQHF.

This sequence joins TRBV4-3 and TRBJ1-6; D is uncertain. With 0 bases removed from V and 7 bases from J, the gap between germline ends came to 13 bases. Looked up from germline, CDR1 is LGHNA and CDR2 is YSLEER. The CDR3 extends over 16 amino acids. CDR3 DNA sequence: TGCGCCAGCAGCCAAGATACTAGTGGCTACAATTCACCCCTCCACTTT. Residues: CASSQDTSGYNSPLHF.

The CDR3 here is CASRGGTEGRKLFF. The CDR3 DNA follows: TGCGCCAGCAGGGGGGGGACAGAAGGACGGAAACTGTTTTTT. J is TRBJ1-4 and V is TRBV10-2; 7 bases line up with TRBD1. J gave up 11 bases and V 6 bases, and 12 bases lay outside the gene matches. The CDR3 loop spans 14 amino acids. Germline CDR1 is WSHSY and CDR2 is SAAADI.

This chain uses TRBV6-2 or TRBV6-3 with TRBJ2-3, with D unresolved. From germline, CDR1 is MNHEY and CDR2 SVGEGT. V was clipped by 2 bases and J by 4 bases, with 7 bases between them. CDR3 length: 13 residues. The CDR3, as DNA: TGTGCCAGCAGTTACGATGGGTCAGATACGCAGTATTTT. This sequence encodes CASSYDGSDTQYF.

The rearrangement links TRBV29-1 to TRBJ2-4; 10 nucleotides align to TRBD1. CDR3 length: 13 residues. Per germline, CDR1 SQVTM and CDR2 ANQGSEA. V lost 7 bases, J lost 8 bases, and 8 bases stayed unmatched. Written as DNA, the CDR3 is TGCAGCGCAGAGACAGGGGGCACGGACATTCAGTACTTC. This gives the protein CSAETGGTDIQYF.

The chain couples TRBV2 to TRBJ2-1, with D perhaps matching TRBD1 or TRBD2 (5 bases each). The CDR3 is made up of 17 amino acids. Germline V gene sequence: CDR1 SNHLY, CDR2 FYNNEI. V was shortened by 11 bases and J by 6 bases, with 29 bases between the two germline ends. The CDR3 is CAGQQFGTAFAGNEQFF. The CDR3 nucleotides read TGTGCCGGCCAGCAGTTCGGGACCGCTTTTGCAGGCAATGAGCAGTTCTTC.

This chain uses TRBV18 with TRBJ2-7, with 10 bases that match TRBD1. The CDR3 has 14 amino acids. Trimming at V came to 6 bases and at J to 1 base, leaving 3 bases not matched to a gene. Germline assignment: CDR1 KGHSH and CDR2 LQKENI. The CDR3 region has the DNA TGTGCCAGCTCGGGGGGACAGGGGTCCTACGAGCAGTACTTC. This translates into CASSGGQGSYEQYF.

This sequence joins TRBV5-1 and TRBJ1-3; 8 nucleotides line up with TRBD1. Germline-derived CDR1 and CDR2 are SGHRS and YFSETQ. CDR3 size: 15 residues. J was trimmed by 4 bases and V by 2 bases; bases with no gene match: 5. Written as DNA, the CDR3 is TGCGCCAGCAGCTTTCAGGGGGCGAGCGGAAACACCATATATTTT. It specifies CASSFQGASGNTIYF.

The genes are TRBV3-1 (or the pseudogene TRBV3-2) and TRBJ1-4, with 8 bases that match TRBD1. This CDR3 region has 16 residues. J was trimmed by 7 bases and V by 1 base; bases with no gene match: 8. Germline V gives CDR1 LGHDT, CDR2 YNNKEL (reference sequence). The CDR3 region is CASSQVESDRGEKLFF. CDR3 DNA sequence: TGTGCCAGCAGCCAAGTAGAAAGTGACAGGGGTGAAAAACTGTTTTTT.

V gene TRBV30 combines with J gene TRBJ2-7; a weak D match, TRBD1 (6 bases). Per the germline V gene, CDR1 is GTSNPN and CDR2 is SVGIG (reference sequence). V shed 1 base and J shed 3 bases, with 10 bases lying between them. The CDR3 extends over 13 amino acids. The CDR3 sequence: CAWSAGVIYEQYF. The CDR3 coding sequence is TGTGCCTGGAGTGCAGGGGTTATCTACGAGCAGTACTTC.

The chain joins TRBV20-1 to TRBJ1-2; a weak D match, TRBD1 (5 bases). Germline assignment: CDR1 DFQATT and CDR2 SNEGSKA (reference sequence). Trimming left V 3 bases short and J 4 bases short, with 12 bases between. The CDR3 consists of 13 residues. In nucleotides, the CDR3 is TGCAGTGCTAGTCAGGGAAAGGGCTATGGCTACACCTTC. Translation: CSASQGKGYGYTF.